The source of this TCR beta chain is a study of CD8 T cells in Susac syndrome. A quantity of about 0.5 to 1 ug RNA underwent reverse transcription using random hexamers. TCRdb re-derived calls from the immunoSEQ multiplex PCR reads in MiXCR, one entry per CDR3 protein. The table has a few hundred thousand distinct CDR3 sequences, around 84% seen once; the top ten hold about 0.11%. Trimming at V came to 0 bases and at J to 6 bases, leaving 11 bases not matched to a gene. The germline gives CDR1 SGHRS, CDR2 YFSETQ. The CDR3 runs 17 residues. This clonotype originated in a human donor with multiple sclerosis. Specimen: CD8+ T cells from PBMCs. The gene calls are TRBV5-1 and TRBJ2-3; TRBD2 matches at 9 bases. The CDR3 DNA is TGCGCCAGCAGCTTGGACGGGACTAGCCGCCGCTTGGATACGCAGTATTTT. Translating gives CASSLDGTSRRLDTQYF.